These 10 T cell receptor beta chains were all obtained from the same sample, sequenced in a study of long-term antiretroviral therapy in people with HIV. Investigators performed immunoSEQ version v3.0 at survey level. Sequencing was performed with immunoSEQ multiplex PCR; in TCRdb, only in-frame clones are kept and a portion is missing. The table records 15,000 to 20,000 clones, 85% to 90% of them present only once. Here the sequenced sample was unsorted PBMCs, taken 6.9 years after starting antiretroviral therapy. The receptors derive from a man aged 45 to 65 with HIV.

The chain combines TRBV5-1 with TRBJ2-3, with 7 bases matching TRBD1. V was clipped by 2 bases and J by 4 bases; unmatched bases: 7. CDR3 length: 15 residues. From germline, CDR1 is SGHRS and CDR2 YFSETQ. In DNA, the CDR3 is TGCGCCAGCAGCTTCGAGACAGGGATGGCAGATACGCAGTATTTT. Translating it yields CASSFETGMADTQYF.

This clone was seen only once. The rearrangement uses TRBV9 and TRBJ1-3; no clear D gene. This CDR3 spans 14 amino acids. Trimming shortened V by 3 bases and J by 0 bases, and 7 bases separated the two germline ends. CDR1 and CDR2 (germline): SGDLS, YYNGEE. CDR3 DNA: TGTGCCAGCAGCGGGGTTCTCTCTGGAAACACCATATATTTT. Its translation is CASSGVLSGNTIYF.

Here the CDR3 DNA reads TGCGCCAGCAGCATTGGGACAATGTACGAGCAGTACTTC. Its translation is CASSIGTMYEQYF. V and J are TRBV5-1 and TRBJ2-7, with a possible D match to TRBD1 (6 bases). Trimming took 4 bases from V and 4 from J, leaving 12 bases between them. CDR1 SGHRS and CDR2 YFSETQ come from the germline V gene. The CDR3 totals 13 residues.

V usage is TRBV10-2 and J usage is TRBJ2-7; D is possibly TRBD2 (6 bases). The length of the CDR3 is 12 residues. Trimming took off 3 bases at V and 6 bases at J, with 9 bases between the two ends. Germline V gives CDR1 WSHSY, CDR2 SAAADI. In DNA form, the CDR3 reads TGCGCCAGCAGTGAAACTAGCCGCGAGCAGTACTTC. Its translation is CASSETSREQYF.

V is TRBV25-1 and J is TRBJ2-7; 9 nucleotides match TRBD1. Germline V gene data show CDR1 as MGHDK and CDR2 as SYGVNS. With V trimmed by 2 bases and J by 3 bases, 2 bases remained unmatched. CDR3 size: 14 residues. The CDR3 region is CASSEGTGFYEQYF. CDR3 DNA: TGTGCCAGCAGTGAAGGGACAGGGTTCTACGAGCAGTACTTC.

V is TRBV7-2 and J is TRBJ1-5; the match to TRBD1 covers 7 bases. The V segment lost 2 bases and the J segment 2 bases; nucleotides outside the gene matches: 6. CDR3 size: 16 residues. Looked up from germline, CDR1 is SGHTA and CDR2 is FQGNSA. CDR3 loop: CASSLTGANGNQPQHF. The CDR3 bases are TGTGCCAGCAGCTTAACAGGGGCTAACGGCAATCAGCCCCAGCATTTT. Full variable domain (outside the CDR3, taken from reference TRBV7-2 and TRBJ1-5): GAGVSQSPSNKVTEKGKDVELRCDPISGHTALYWYRQSLGQGLEFLIYFQGNSAPDKSGLPSDRFSAERTGGSVSTLTIQRTQQEDSAVYLCASSLTGANGNQPQHFGDGTRLSIL.

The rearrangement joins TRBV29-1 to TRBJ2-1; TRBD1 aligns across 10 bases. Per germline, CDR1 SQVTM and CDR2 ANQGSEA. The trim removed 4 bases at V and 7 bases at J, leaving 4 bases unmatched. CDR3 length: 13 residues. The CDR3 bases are TGCAGCGTTGGGGGGACAGGGGTGAATGAGCAGTTCTTC. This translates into CSVGGTGVNEQFF.

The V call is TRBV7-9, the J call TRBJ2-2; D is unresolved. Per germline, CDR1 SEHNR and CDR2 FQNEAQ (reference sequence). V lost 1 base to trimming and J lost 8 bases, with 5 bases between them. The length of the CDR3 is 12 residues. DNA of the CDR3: TGTGCCAGCAGCTTAGGTGAAGGGGAGCTGTTTTTT. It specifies CASSLGEGELFF.

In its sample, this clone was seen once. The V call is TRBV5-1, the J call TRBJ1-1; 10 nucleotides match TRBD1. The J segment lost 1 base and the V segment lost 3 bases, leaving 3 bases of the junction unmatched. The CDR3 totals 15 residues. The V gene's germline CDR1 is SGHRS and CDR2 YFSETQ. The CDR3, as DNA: TGCGCCAGCAGCTACTGGACAGGGGGGAACACTGAAGCTTTCTTT. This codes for CASSYWTGGNTEAFF. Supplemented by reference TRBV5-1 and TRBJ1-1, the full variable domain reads KAGVTQTPRYLIKTRGQQVTLSCSPISGHRSVSWYQQTPGQGLQFLFEYFSETQRNKGNFPGRFSGRQFSNSRSEMNVSTLELGDSALYLCASSYWTGGNTEAFFGQGTRLTVV.

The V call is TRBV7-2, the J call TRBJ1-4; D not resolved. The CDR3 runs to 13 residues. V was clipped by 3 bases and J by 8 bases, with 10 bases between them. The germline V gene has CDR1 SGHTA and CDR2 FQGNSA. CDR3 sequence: CASSFFTGEKLFF. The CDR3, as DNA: TGTGCCAGCAGCTTTTTCACGGGAGAAAAACTGTTTTTT.